The 23 T cell receptor beta chains given below trace back to one sample, sequenced in a study of blood T cells in healthy people across ages. Alongside a J-beta primer mix, a sample-barcoded 5' primer served in a second PCR lasting about 7 to 11 cycles. Each CDR3 protein is one row after TCRdb ran MiXCR on the 5' RACE reads. The sample lists 650,000 to 950,000 distinct CDR3 sequences, approximately 48% occurring once. Sequenced input: blood. All receptors come from a man between 60 and 70 years old in good health.

This chain links TRBV2 with TRBJ1-1; TRBD1 matches 9 bases. Germline-derived CDR1 and CDR2 are SNHLY and FYNNEI. V trimming: 8 bases; J trimming: 1 base; junction bases outside the gene matches: 8. CDR3 length: 15 amino acids. The CDR3 is CASEPQGAKNTEAFF. The CDR3 coding sequence is TGTGCCAGCGAGCCACAGGGGGCTAAGAACACTGAAGCTTTCTTT.

The chain combines TRBV5-1 with TRBJ2-2; 11 nucleotides match TRBD1. The CDR3 sequence is 14 residues long. Germline CDR1 reads SGHRS; CDR2 reads YFSETQ. Trimming removed 9 bases from V and 6 bases from J; junction bases left unmatched: 7. Here the CDR3 reads CATSRTGGPGELFF. CDR3 bases: TGCGCCACCTCCCGGACAGGGGGCCCCGGGGAGCTGTTTTTT.

The chain combines TRBV9 with TRBJ2-7; 9 nucleotides align to TRBD1. Losses at the gene ends were 0 bases for V and 3 bases for J; bases not matched to a gene: 4. The CDR3 contains 15 residues. Germline CDR1 SGDLS, CDR2 YYNGEE. The CDR3 nucleotides read TGTGCCAGCAGCGTAGGTGCGGGACAGGGCTACGAGCAGTACTTC. Its protein is CASSVGAGQGYEQYF.

As regards this clonotype: The junction departs from germline at one end; a sequencing error may be responsible. The V call is TRBV20-1, the J call TRBJ2-7; TRBD1 matches at 7 bases. Germline V gives CDR1 DFQATT, CDR2 SNEGSKA (reference sequence). This CDR3 has 15 residues. The CDR3 DNA reads as TGCAGCGCTAGACGCCGGGACAGCCTATCCTACGAGCAGTACTTC. Its translation: CSARRRDSLSYEQYF.

As for this clonotype: A junction boundary mismatches the germline segment, possibly from a read error. The chain joins TRBV5-1 to TRBJ2-5, with 8 bases fitting TRBD1. Germline V gene data show CDR1 as SGHRS and CDR2 as YFSETQ. The CDR3 sequence is 16 residues long. The CDR3 here is CASSLESRTGKVTRYF. The CDR3 DNA reads as TGCGCCAGCAGCTTGGAATCCCGGACAGGGAAGGTGACCCGGTACTTC.

This chain connects TRBV27 to TRBJ2-5, with D tentatively TRBD1 (5 bases). Germline V CDR1 and CDR2: MNHEY, SMNVEV (reference sequence). The CDR3 sequence is 13 residues long. Trimming shortened V by 5 bases and J by 2 bases, and 9 bases separated the two germline ends. CDR3 in DNA: TGTGCCAGCAGTCGGACACAACAAGAGACCCAGTACTTC. It encodes CASSRTQQETQYF.

This clonotype was observed a handful of times. This chain uses TRBV6-5 with TRBJ2-3; 11 bases align to TRBD1. Germline assignment: CDR1 MNHEY and CDR2 SVGAGI. The junction had 7 bases not matched to a gene; V was cut back by 4 bases and J by 7 bases. This CDR3 is 15 amino acids long. This CDR3 is CASSSPGQGGYTQYF. DNA for the CDR3: TGTGCCAGCAGTTCTCCGGGACAGGGGGGATATACGCAGTATTTT.

This chain connects TRBV29-1 to TRBJ2-5, with TRBD2 as a possible D gene (6 bases). The J call is doubtful: the DNA matches TRBJ2-1 better. This CDR3 has 14 residues. Germline assignment: CDR1 SQVTM and CDR2 ANQGSEA. The CDR3: CSVVQGGGQETQFF. CDR3 nucleotide sequence: TGCAGCGTTGTGCAGGGTGGAGGGCAAGAGACCCAGTTCTTC.

V gene TRBV29-1 combines with J gene TRBJ1-5; 8 bases are shared with TRBD1. V was clipped by 4 bases and J by 7 bases; unmatched bases: 9. Germline CDR1 and CDR2: SQVTM and ANQGSEA. The CDR3 runs to 14 residues. The CDR3 DNA sequence: TGCAGCGTTGCGGTGACAGGGGTCGGGCAGCCCCAGCATTTT. This encodes CSVAVTGVGQPQHF.

CDR3 DNA: TGTGCCATCACCCGGGCCGAACAAGGCGAGCAGTACTTC. This gives the protein CAITRAEQGEQYF. This chain links TRBV10-3 with TRBJ2-7; D gene unclear. Germline CDR1 ENHRY, CDR2 SYGVKD. The CDR3 consists of 13 residues. V lost 7 bases, J lost 6 bases, and 16 bases lay in between.

This clonotype was observed a handful of times. The rearrangement links TRBV5-1 to TRBJ2-7, with 10 bases fitting TRBD2. Germline-derived CDR1 and CDR2 are SGHRS and YFSETQ. After removal of 0 bases from V and 4 bases from J, the junction contained 10 bases not matched to a gene. This CDR3 comprises 17 residues. CDR3 bases: TGCGCCAGCAGCTTGGTATTAGCGGGGGGTCTTGAATACGAGCAGTACTTC. This encodes CASSLVLAGGLEYEQYF.

This clonotype was detected many times. This may stem from a read error, because a much larger clone lies one nucleotide away. V usage is TRBV11-2 and J usage is TRBJ2-7; D is ambiguous. There are 14 residues in the CDR3. Germline V CDR1 and CDR2: SGHAT, FQNNGV. CDR3 loop: CASSVELGSYEQYF. The CDR3 DNA sequence: TGTGCCAGCAGCGTAGAGCTGGGTAGCTACGAGCAGTACTTC.

This clonotype was seen a few times. The rearrangement joins TRBV28 to TRBJ2-3, with 11 nucleotides matching TRBD1. Germline assignment: CDR1 MDHEN and CDR2 SYDVKM. The CDR3 sequence is 14 residues long. J gave up 5 bases and V 6 bases, and 4 bases lay outside the gene matches. CDR3 amino acids: CASRRTGGEDTQYF. DNA for the CDR3: TGTGCCAGCAGGCGGACAGGGGGCGAAGATACGCAGTATTTT.

The CDR3 loop reads CASSLGRGQYNEQFF. The CDR3 bases are TGCGCCAGCAGCTTGGGCCGGGGCCAGTACAATGAGCAGTTCTTC. This chain uses TRBV5-1 with TRBJ2-1; D possibly uses TRBD1 or TRBD2 (5 bases each). V was trimmed by 0 bases and J by 4 bases, leaving 11 bases between them. The germline CDR1 and CDR2 sequences are SGHRS and YFSETQ. This CDR3 region has 15 residues.

V gene TRBV20-1 combines with J gene TRBJ2-3; a possible D gene is TRBD2 (6 bases). Trimming took 3 bases from V and 2 from J, leaving 15 bases between them. The CDR3 has 15 residues. The germline CDR1 and CDR2 sequences are DFQATT and SNEGSKA (reference sequence). DNA for the CDR3: TGCAGTGCTAGGGCATGGGACTGGACCACAGATACGCAGTATTTT. Protein product: CSARAWDWTTDTQYF.

The chain couples TRBV29-1 to TRBJ1-1; D is uncertain. V lost 4 bases and J lost 2, with 8 bases in between. Germline V gene data show CDR1 as SQVTM and CDR2 as ANQGSEA. The length of the CDR3 is 12 residues. CDR3 coding DNA: TGCAGCGTTGGAGAACCAAACACTGAAGCTTTCTTT. It encodes CSVGEPNTEAFF.

The chain has TRBV5-1 and TRBJ1-6; D is unresolved. The V gene lost 2 bases and the J gene lost 5 bases, with 14 bases spanning the gap. Germline V gives CDR1 SGHRS, CDR2 YFSETQ. The CDR3 runs to 16 residues. CDR3 residues: CASSLSPLEDNSPLHF. CDR3 bases: TGCGCCAGCAGCTTAAGCCCGCTCGAGGATAATTCACCCCTCCACTTT. Full variable domain (rest looked up from reference TRBV5-1 and TRBJ1-6): KAGVTQTPRYLIKTRGQQVTLSCSPISGHRSVSWYQQTPGQGLQFLFEYFSETQRNKGNFPGRFSGRQFSNSRSEMNVSTLELGDSALYLCASSLSPLEDNSPLHFGNGTRLTVT.

Only a few counts were recorded for this clonotype. CDR3 residues: CASSEAGQVAGGPDNEQFF. CDR3 bases: TGCGCCAGCAGCGAAGCGGGACAGGTCGCGGGGGGGCCAGACAATGAGCAGTTCTTC. The V gene is TRBV4-3, the J gene TRBJ2-1, with D possibly TRBD2 on 9 matching bases. Germline V gene lookup returns CDR1 LGHNA and CDR2 YSLEER. V was cut by 5 bases and J by 5 bases, with 28 bases left in between. The CDR3 is made up of 19 amino acids.

The chain has TRBV3-1 and TRBJ2-4; no clear D gene. Trimming pared 5 bases from V and 0 bases from J, leaving 8 bases between. The CDR3 totals 14 residues. The germline CDR1 and CDR2 sequences are LGHDT and YNNKEL (reference sequence). CDR3: CASSRALAKNIQYF. For the CDR3, the DNA is TGTGCCAGCAGCAGGGCTCTAGCCAAAAACATTCAGTACTTC.

The V call is TRBV2, the J call TRBJ1-1; 8 nucleotides match TRBD1. The CDR3 has 11 amino acids. The J segment lost 7 bases and the V segment lost 7 bases, leaving 2 bases of the junction unmatched. CDR1 is SNHLY and CDR2 is FYNNEI in the germline V gene. CDR3 residues: CASIGTGEAFF. The CDR3 DNA is TGTGCCAGCATTGGGACAGGTGAAGCTTTCTTT.

This chain connects TRBV7-2 to TRBJ2-5; D is unclear. V was pared by 0 bases and J by 11 bases, with 19 bases between. The CDR3 length is 15 residues. CDR1 and CDR2 (germline): SGHTA, FQGNSA. The CDR3 protein is CASSLAKGAYNEQYF. CDR3 nucleotides: TGTGCCAGCAGCTTAGCAAAGGGCGCCTACAATGAGCAGTACTTC.

This clonotype appeared a few times. The rearrangement joins TRBV10-3 to TRBJ2-3; 8 bases align to TRBD2. V gave up 5 bases and J gave up 2 bases; unmatched junction bases: 6. CDR1 is ENHRY, CDR2 SYGVKD, per germline. CDR3 length: 15 residues. CDR3 amino acids: CAISPAGGPTDTQYF. Written as DNA, the CDR3 is TGTGCCATCAGTCCTGCGGGGGGCCCCACAGATACGCAGTATTTT.

Concerning this clonotype: Germline and junction disagree at one end, which may indicate a read error. The chain joins TRBV6-5 to TRBJ1-2; tentatively, D is TRBD1 (6 bases). This CDR3 has 15 amino acids. CDR1 and CDR2 from the germline V gene are MNHEY and SVGAGI. The CDR3 DNA reads TGTGCCTGCAGTGCCCCCAGGGGCGGGACGTTCGGCTACACCTTC. Translated, it gives CACSAPRGGTFGYTF.